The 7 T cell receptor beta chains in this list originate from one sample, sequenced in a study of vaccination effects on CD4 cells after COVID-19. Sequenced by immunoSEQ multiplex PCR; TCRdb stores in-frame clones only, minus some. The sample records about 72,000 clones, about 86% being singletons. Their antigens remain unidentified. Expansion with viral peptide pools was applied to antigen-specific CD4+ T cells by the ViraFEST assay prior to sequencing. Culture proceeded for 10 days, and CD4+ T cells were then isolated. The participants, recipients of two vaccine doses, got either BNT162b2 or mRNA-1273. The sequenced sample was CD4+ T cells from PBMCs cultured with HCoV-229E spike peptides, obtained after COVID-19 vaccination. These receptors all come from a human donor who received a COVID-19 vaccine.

The CDR3 region is CSASSDTQYF. DNA for the CDR3: TGCAGTGCTAGTAGCGATACGCAGTATTTT. The chain is built from TRBV20-1 and TRBJ2-3; no clear D gene. Germline V gene lookup returns CDR1 DFQATT and CDR2 SNEGSKA (reference sequence). Trimming took off 3 bases at V and 6 bases at J, with 4 bases between the two ends. This CDR3 contains 10 residues.

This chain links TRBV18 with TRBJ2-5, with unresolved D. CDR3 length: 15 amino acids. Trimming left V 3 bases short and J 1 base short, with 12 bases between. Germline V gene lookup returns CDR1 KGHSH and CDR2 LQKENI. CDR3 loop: CASSPYPDPQETQYF. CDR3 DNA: TGTGCCAGCTCACCCTATCCTGATCCCCAAGAGACCCAGTACTTC.

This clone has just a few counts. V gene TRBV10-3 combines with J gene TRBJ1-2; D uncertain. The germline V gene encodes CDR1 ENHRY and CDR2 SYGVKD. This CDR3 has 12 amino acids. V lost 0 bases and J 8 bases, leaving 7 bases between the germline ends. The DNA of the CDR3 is TGTGCCATCAGTGAGTCGCTGGCGGGCTACACCTTC. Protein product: CAISESLAGYTF.

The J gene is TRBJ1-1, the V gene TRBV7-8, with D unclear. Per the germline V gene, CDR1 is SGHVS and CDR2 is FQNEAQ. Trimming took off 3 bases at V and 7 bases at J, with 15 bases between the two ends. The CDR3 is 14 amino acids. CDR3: CASSLQPHLSEAFF. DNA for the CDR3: TGTGCCAGCAGCTTGCAGCCTCATCTCAGTGAAGCTTTCTTT. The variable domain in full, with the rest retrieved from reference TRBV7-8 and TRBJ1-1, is GAGVSQSPRYKVAKRGQDVALRCDPISGHVSLFWYQQALGQGPEFLTYFQNEAQLDKSGLPSDRFFAERPEGSVSTLKIQRTQQEDSAVYLCASSLQPHLSEAFFGQGTRLTVV.

The CDR3 spells CASGRRDSRTDTQYF. The DNA of the CDR3 is TGCGCCAGCGGCCGACGGGACTCCCGCACAGATACGCAGTATTTT. The V call is TRBV5-1, the J call TRBJ2-3, with D maybe TRBD2 (6 bases). Germline lookup yields CDR1 SGHRS and CDR2 YFSETQ. This CDR3 region has 15 residues. Trimming left V 7 bases short and J 1 base short, with 16 bases between.

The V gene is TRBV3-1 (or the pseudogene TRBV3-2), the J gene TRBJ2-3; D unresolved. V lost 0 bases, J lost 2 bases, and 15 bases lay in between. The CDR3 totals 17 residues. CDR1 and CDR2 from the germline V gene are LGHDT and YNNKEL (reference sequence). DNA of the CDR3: TGTGCCAGCAGCCAAGATAGATACGGAGTGGTCACAGATACGCAGTATTTT. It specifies CASSQDRYGVVTDTQYF.

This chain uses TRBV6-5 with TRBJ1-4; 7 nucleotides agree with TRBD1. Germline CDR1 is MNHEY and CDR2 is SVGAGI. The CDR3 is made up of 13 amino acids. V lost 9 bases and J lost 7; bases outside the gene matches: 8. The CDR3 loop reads CASRGRPGEKLFF. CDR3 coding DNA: TGTGCCAGTAGGGGGCGCCCGGGTGAAAAACTGTTTTTT.